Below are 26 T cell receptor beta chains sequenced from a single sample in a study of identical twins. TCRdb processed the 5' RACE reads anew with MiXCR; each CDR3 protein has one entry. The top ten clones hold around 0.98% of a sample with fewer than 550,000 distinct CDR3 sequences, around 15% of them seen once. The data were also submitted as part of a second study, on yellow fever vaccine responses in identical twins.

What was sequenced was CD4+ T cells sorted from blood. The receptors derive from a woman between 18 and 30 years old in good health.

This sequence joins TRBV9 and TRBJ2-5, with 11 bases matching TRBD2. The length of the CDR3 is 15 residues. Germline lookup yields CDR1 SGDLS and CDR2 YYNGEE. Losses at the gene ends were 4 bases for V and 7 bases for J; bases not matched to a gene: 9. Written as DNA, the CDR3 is TGTGCCAGCAGCATCACTAGCGGGGGACCCGGGACCCAGTACTTC. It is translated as CASSITSGGPGTQYF.

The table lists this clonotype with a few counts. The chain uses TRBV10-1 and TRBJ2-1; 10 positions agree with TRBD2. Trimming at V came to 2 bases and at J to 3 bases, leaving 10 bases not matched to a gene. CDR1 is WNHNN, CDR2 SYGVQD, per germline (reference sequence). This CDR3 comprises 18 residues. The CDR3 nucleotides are TGCGCCAGCAGTGAGAATGATTGGGGACTAGCGAGCTACAATGAGCAGTTCTTC. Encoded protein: CASSENDWGLASYNEQFF.

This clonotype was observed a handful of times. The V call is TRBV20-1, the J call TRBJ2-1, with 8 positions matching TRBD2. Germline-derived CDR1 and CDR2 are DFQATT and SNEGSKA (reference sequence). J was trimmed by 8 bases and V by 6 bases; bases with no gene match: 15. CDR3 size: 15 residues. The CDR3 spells CSAVSGTSLSDEQFF. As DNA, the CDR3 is TGCAGTGCCGTCTCCGGGACTAGTCTTTCCGATGAGCAGTTCTTC.

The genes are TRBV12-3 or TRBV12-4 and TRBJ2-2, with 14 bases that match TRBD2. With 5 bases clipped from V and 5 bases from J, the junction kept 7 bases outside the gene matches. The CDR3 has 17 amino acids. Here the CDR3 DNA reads TGTGCCAGCAGTGGGACTAGCGGGAGTGTATGGACCGGGGAGCTGTTTTTT. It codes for CASSGTSGSVWTGELFF.

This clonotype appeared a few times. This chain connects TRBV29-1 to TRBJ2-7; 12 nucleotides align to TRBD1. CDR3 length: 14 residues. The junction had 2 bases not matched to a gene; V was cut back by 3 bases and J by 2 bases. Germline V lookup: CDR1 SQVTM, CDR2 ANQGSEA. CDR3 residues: CSVEGQGAAYEQYF. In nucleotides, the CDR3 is TGCAGCGTTGAGGGACAGGGGGCGGCCTACGAGCAGTACTTC.

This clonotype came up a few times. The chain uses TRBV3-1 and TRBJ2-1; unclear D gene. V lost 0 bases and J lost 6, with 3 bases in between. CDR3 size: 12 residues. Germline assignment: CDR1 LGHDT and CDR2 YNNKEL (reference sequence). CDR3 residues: CASSQDPNEQFF. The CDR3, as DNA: TGTGCCAGCAGCCAAGATCCCAATGAGCAGTTCTTC.

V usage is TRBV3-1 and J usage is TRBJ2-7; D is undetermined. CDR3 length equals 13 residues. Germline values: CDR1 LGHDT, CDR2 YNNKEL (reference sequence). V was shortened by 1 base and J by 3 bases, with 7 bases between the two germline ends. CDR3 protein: CASSQGLLYEQYF. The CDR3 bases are TGTGCCAGCAGCCAAGGCCTTCTCTACGAGCAGTACTTC.

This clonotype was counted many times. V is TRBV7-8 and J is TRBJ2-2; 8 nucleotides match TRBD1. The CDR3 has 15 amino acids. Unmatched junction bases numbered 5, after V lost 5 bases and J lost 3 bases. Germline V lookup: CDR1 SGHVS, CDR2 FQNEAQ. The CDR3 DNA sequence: TGTGCCAGCAGCCCAGGGACAGGATACACCGGGGAGCTGTTTTTT. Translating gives CASSPGTGYTGELFF.

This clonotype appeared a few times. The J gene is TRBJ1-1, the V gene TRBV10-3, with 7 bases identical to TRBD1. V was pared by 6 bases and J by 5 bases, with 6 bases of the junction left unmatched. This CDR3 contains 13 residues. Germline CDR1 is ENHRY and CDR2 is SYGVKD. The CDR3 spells CAIRDTGDTEAFF. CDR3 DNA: TGTGCCATCAGAGATACAGGGGATACTGAAGCTTTCTTT.

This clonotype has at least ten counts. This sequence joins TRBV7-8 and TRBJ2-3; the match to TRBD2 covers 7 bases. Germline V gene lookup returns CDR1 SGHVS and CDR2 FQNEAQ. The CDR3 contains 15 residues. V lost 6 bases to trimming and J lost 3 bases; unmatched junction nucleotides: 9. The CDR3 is CASRGVGEGTDTQYF. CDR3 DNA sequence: TGTGCCAGCAGGGGAGTGGGGGAGGGGACAGATACGCAGTATTTT.

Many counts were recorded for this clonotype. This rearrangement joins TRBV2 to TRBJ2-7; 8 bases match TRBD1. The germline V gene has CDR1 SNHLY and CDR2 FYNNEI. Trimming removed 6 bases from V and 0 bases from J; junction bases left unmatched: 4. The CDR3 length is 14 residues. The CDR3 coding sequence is TGTGCCAGCAGGGGGGACAGGAGCTCCTACGAGCAGTACTTC. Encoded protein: CASRGDRSSYEQYF.

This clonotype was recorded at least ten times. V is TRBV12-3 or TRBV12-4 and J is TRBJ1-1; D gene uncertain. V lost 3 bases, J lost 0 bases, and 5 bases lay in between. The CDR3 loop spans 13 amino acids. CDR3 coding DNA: TGTGCCAGCAGTTTCGTGTTGAACACTGAAGCTTTCTTT. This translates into CASSFVLNTEAFF.

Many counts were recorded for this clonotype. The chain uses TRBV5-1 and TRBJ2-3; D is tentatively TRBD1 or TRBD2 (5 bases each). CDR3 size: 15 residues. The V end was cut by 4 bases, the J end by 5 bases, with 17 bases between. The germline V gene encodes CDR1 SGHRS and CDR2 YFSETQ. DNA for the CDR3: TGCGCCAGCAGCCCCCGGGGCGGTGGGGTAGATACGCAGTATTTT. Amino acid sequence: CASSPRGGGVDTQYF.

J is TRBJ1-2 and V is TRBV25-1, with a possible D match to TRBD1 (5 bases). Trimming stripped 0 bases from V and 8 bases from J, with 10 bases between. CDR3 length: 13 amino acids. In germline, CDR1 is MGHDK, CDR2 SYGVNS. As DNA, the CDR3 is TGTGCCAGCAGTGAATATTTATGGGGCGGCTACACCTTC. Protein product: CASSEYLWGGYTF.

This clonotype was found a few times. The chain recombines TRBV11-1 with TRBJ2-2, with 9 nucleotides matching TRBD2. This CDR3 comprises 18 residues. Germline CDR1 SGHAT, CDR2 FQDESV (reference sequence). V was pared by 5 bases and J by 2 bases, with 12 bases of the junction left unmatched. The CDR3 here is CASSRRGLAGANTGELFF. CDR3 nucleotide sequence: TGTGCCAGCAGCCGGCGGGGACTAGCAGGGGCAAACACCGGGGAGCTGTTTTTT.

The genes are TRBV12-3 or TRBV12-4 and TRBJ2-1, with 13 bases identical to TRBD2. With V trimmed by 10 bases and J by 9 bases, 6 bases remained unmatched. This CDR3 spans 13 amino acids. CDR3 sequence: CATRLAGGVEQFF. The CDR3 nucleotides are TGTGCCACCAGACTAGCGGGAGGAGTTGAGCAGTTCTTC.

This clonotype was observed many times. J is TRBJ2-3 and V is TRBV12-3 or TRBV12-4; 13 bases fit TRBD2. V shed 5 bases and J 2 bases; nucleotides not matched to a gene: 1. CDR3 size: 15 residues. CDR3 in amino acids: CASSTSGRATDTQYF. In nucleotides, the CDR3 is TGTGCCAGCAGTACTAGCGGGAGGGCCACAGATACGCAGTATTTT.

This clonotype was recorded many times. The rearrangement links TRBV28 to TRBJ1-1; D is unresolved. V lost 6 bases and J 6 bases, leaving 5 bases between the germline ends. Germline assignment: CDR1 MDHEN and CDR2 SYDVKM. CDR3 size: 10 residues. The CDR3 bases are TGTGCCAGCAGCGGCCCTGAAGCTTTCTTT. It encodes CASSGPEAFF.

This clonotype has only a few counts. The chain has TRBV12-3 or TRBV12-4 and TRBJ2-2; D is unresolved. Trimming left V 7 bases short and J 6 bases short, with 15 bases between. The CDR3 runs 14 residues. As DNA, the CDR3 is TGTGCCAGCACCAAACGCCGAGATGCCGGGGAGCTGTTTTTT. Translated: CASTKRRDAGELFF.

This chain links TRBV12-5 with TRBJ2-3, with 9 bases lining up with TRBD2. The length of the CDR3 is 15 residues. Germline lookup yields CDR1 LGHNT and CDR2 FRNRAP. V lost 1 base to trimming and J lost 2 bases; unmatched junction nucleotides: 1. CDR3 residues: CASGLGLADTDTQYF. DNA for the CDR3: TGTGCTAGTGGTTTGGGACTAGCGGACACAGATACGCAGTATTTT.

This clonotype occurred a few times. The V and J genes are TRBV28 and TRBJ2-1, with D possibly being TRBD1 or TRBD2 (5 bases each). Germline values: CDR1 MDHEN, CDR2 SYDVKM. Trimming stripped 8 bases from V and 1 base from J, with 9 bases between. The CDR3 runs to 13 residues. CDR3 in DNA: TGTGCCAGCCGGGGCGCGTCCTACAATGAGCAGTTCTTC. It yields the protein CASRGASYNEQFF.

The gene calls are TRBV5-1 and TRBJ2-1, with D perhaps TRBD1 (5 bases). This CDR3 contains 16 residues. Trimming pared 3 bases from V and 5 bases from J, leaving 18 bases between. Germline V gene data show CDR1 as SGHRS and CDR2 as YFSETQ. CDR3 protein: CASSSPTDWLDNEQFF. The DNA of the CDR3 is TGCGCCAGCAGCTCACCGACAGATTGGTTAGACAATGAGCAGTTCTTC.

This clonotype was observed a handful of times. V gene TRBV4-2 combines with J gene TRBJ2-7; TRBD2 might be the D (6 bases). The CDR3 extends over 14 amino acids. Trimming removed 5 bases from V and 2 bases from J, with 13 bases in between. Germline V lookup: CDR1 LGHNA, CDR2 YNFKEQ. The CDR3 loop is CASSGRDSAYEQYF. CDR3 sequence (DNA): TGTGCCAGCAGCGGCCGGGACTCAGCCTACGAGCAGTACTTC.

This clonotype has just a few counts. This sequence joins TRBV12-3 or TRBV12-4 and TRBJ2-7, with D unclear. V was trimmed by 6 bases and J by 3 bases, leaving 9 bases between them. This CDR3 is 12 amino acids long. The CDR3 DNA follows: TGTGCCAGCAGCCTCGTATACTACGAGCAGTACTTC. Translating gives CASSLVYYEQYF.

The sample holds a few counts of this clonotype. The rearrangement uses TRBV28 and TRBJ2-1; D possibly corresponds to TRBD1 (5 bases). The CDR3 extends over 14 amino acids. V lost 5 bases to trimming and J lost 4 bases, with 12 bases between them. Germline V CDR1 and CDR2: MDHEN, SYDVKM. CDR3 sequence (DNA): TGTGCCAGCAGTCGGCAGGGCATATACAATGAGCAGTTCTTC. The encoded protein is CASSRQGIYNEQFF.

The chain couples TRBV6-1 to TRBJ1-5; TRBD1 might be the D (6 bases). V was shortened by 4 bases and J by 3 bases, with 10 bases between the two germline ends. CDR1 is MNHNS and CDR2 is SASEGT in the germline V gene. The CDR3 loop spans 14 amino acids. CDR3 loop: CASSGGHINQPQHF. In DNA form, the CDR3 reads TGTGCCAGCAGTGGGGGACACATCAATCAGCCCCAGCATTTT.